Below, one T cell receptor beta chain is given with its context. TCRdb re-derived calls from the RT-PCR reads in MiXCR, one entry per CDR3 protein. This sample has about 700,000 distinct CDR3 sequences; 13% to 15% occur once, and the top ten carry 3% to 4.5%. V was trimmed by 5 bases and J by 5 bases, leaving 10 bases between them. CDR3 length: 13 amino acids. Germline V gives CDR1 SGHTA, CDR2 FQGTGA. The sample comprised memory CD4+ T cells from blood. The V call is TRBV7-3, the J call TRBJ2-1; the D gene is possibly TRBD2 (5 bases). The clonotype was recovered from a female donor in good health, serving as a healthy control. CDR3 amino acids: CASSLPGNNEQFF. DNA for the CDR3: TGTGCCAGCAGCCTCCCGGGAAACAATGAGCAGTTCTTC. Filled out from reference TRBV7-3 and TRBJ2-1, the complete variable domain reads GAGVSQTPSNKVTEKGKYVELRCDPISGHTALYWYRQSLGQGPEFLIYFQGTGAADDSGLPNDRFFAVRPEGSVSTLKIQRTERGDSAVYLCASSLPGNNEQFFGPGTRLTVL.